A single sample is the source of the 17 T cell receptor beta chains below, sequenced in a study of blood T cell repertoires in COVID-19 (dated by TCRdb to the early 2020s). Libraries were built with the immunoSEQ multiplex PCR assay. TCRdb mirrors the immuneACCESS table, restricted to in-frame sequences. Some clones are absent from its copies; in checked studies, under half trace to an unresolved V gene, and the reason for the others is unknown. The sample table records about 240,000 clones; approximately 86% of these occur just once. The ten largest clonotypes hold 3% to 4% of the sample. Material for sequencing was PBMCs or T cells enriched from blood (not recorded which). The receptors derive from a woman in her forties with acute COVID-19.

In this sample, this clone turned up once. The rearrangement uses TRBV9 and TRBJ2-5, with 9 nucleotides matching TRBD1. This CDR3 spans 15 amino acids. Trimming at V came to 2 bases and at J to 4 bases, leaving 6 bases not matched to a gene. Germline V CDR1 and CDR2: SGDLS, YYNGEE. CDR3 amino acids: CASSVITGGGETQYF. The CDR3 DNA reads TGTGCCAGCAGCGTCATAACAGGGGGCGGAGAGACCCAGTACTTC.

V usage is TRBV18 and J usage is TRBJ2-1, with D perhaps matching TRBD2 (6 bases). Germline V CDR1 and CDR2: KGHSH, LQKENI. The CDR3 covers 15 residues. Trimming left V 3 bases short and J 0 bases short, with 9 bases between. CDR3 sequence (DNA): TGTGCCAGCTCACCCGTCGGGAGCTCCTACAATGAGCAGTTCTTC. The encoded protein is CASSPVGSSYNEQFF.

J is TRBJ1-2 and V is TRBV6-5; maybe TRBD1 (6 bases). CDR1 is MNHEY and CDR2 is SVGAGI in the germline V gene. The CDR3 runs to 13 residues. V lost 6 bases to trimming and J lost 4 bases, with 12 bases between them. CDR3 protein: CASRNQGTYGYTF. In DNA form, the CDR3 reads TGTGCCAGCAGAAATCAGGGGACCTATGGCTACACCTTC.

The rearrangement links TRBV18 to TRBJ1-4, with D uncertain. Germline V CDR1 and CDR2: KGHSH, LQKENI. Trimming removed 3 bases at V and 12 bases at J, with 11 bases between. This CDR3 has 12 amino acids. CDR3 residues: CASSPGGLELFF. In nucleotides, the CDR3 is TGTGCCAGCTCACCCGGTGGGCTGGAACTGTTTTTT.

CDR3 protein: CASSAGLAGTSSTDTQYF. CDR3 DNA sequence: TGCGCCAGCAGCGCTGGACTAGCGGGAACTTCTAGCACAGATACGCAGTATTTT. The chain joins TRBV5-1 to TRBJ2-3; TRBD2 matches at 12 bases. Looked up from germline, CDR1 is SGHRS and CDR2 is YFSETQ. The CDR3 is 18 amino acids. With V trimmed by 4 bases and J by 0 bases, 9 bases remained unmatched. The full variable domain, with the rest looked up from reference TRBV5-1 and TRBJ2-3, is KAGVTQTPRYLIKTRGQQVTLSCSPISGHRSVSWYQQTPGQGLQFLFEYFSETQRNKGNFPGRFSGRQFSNSRSEMNVSTLELGDSALYLCASSAGLAGTSSTDTQYFGPGTRLTVL.

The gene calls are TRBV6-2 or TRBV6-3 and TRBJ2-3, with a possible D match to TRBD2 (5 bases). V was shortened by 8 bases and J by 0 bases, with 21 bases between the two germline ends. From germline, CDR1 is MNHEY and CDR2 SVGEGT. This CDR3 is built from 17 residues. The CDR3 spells CASRPRRTPPSTDTQYF. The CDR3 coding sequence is TGTGCCAGCCGCCCCCGGCGGACTCCACCTAGCACAGATACGCAGTATTTT.

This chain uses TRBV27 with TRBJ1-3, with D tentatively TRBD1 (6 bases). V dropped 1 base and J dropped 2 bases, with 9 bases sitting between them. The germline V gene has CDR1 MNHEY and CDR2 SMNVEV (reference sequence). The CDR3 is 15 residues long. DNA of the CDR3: TGTGCCAGCAGTTTATTCCAGGGGCCTGGAAACACCATATATTTT. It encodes CASSLFQGPGNTIYF.

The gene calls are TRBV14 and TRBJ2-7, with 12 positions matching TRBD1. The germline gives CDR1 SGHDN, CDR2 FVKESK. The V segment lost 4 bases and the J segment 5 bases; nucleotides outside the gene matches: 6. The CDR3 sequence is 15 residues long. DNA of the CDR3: TGTGCCAGCAGCCCCGGGACAGGGGGCTTCCACGAGCAGTACTTC. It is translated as CASSPGTGGFHEQYF. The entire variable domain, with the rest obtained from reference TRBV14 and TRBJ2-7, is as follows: EAGVTQFPSHSVIEKGQTVTLRCDPISGHDNLYWYRRVMGKEIKFLLHFVKESKQDESGMPNNRFLAERTGGTYSTLKVQPAELEDSGVYFCASSPGTGGFHEQYFGPGTRLTVT.

The CDR3 DNA follows: TGTGCCAGCAGCCAAGACAGGGGGATCTACAATGAGCAGTTCTTC. It yields the protein CASSQDRGIYNEQFF. The chain recombines TRBV14 with TRBJ2-1; 7 nucleotides line up with TRBD1. Unmatched junction bases numbered 2, after V lost 0 bases and J lost 3 bases. Germline CDR1 SGHDN, CDR2 FVKESK. CDR3 length: 15 residues.

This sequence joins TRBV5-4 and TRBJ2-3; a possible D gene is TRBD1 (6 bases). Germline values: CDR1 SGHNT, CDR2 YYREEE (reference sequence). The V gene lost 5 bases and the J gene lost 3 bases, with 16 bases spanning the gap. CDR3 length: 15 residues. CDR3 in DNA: TGTGCCAGCAGTCCCGCAGGGGTGGAAACAGATACGCAGTATTTT. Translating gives CASSPAGVETDTQYF. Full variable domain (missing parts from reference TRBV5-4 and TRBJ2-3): ETGVTQSPTHLIKTRGQQVTLRCSSQSGHNTVSWYQQALGQGPQFIFQYYREEENGRGNFPPRFSGLQFPNYSSELNVNALELDDSALYLCASSPAGVETDTQYFGPGTRLTVL.

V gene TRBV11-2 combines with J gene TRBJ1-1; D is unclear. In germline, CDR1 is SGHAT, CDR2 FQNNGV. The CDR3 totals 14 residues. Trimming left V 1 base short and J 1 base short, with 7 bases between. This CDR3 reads CASSLGSQNTEAFF. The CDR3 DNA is TGTGCCAGCAGCTTAGGGTCACAGAACACTGAAGCTTTCTTT.

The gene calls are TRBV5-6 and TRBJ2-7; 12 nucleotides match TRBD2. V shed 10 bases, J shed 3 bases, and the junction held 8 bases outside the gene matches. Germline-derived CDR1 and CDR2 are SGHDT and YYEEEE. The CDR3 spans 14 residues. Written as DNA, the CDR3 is TGTGCCTGTTGGACTAGCGGGAATGTCTACGAGCAGTACTTC. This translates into CACWTSGNVYEQYF. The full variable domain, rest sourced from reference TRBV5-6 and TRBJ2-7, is DAGVTQSPTHLIKTRGQQVTLRCSPKSGHDTVSWYQQALGQGPQFIFQYYEEEERQRGNFPDRFSGHQFPNYSSELNVNALLLGDSALYLCACWTSGNVYEQYFGPGTRLTVT.

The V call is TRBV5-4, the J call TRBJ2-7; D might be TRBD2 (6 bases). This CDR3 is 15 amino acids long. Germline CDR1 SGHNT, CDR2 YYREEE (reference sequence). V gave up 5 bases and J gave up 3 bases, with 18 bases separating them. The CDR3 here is CASSPDPISGYEQYF. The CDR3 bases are TGTGCCAGCAGTCCGGACCCCATTAGCGGCTACGAGCAGTACTTC.

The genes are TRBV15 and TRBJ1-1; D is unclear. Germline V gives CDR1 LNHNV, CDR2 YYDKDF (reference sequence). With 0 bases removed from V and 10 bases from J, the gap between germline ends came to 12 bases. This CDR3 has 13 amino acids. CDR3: CATSRDAQAGAFF. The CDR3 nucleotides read TGTGCCACCAGCAGAGATGCGCAGGCGGGAGCTTTCTTT.

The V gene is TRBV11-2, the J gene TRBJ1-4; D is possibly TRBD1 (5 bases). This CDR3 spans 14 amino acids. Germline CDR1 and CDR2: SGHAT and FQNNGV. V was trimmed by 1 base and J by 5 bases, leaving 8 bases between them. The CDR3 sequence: CASSLVPGNEKLFF. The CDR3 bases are TGTGCCAGCAGCTTAGTTCCAGGGAATGAAAAACTGTTTTTT.

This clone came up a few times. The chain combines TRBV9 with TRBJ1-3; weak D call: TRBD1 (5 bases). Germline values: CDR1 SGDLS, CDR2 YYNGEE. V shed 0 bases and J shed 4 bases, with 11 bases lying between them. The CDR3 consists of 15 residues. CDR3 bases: TGTGCCAGCAGCGTAGCTGGGGCCTGGGGAAACACCATATATTTT. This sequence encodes CASSVAGAWGNTIYF.

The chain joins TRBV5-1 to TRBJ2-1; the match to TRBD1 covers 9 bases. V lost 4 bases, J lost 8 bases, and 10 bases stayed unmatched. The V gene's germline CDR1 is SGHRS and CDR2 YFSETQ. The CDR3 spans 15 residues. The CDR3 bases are TGCGCCAGCAGCCTAAGGGACAGGGTGGGCGATGAGCAGTTCTTC. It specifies CASSLRDRVGDEQFF.